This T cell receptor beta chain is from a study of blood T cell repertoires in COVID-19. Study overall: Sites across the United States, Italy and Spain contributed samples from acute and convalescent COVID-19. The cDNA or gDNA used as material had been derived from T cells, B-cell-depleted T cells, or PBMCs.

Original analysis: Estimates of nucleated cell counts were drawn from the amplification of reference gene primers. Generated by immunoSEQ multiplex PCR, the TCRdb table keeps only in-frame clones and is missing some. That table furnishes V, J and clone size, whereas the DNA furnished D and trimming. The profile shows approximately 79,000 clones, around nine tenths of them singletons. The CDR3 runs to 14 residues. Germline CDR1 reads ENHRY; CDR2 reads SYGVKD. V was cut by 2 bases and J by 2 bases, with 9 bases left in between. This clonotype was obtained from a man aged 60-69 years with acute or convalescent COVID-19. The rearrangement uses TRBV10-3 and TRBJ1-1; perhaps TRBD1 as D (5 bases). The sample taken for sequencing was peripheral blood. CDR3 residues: CAISEDSPNTEAFF. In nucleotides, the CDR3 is TGTGCCATCAGTGAGGACAGCCCTAACACTGAAGCTTTCTTT.